The 30 T cell receptor beta chains given below trace back to one sample, sequenced in a study of blood T cell repertoires in COVID-19. Data came from immunoSEQ multiplex PCR; TCRdb stores just in-frame clones and leaves some out. The table shows more than 400,000 clones, with about 90% occurring only once. Material: PBMCs or T cells enriched from blood (not recorded which). Every receptor here comes from a man between 18 and 29 years old who had recovered from COVID-19.

The V gene is TRBV5-1, the J gene TRBJ2-1; 12 bases are a match to TRBD2. V shed 3 bases and J 3 bases; nucleotides not matched to a gene: 1. Germline V lookup: CDR1 SGHRS, CDR2 YFSETQ. The CDR3 is 15 amino acids. The CDR3 sequence is CASSSTSGGYNEQFF. CDR3 DNA sequence: TGCGCCAGCAGCTCGACTAGCGGGGGCTACAATGAGCAGTTCTTC.

The chain couples TRBV2 to TRBJ1-5, with 12 bases lining up with TRBD1. Trimming cost V 5 bases and J 6 bases; bases outside gene matches: 2. The CDR3 is 14 amino acids. Germline CDR1 and CDR2: SNHLY and FYNNEI. CDR3 nucleotide sequence: TGTGCCAGCAGTTGGGACAGGGGGCGTCAGCCCCAGCATTTT. This sequence encodes CASSWDRGRQPQHF.

The chain recombines TRBV18 with TRBJ2-5, with D tentatively TRBD2 (6 bases). CDR3 length: 13 amino acids. The ends were cut back, 4 bases at V and 4 bases at J, with 10 bases in the middle. CDR1 KGHSH and CDR2 LQKENI come from the germline V gene. CDR3 coding DNA: TGTGCCAGCTCACAAACAGCGGGAGAGACCCAGTACTTC. Translation: CASSQTAGETQYF.

This clone was counted ten times or more. The chain is built from TRBV19 and TRBJ1-1; 9 nucleotides line up with TRBD1. The CDR3 contains 13 residues. CDR1 and CDR2 (germline): LNHDA, SQIVND (reference sequence). The junction had 7 bases not matched to a gene; V was cut back by 2 bases and J by 12 bases. For the CDR3, the DNA is TGTGCCAGTAGTATAAAGGGGACAGGGAGGTCTTTCTTT. Translated, it gives CASSIKGTGRSFF.

The chain recombines TRBV7-9 with TRBJ2-3, with 7 bases identical to TRBD1. The CDR3 loop spans 15 amino acids. The J segment lost 2 bases and the V segment lost 5 bases, leaving 7 bases of the junction unmatched. The germline V gene has CDR1 SEHNR and CDR2 FQNEAQ (reference sequence). Here the CDR3 DNA reads TGTGCCAGCAGCCAGGGACAGAGCCCCACAGATACGCAGTATTTT. This translates into CASSQGQSPTDTQYF.

The V and J genes are TRBV19 and TRBJ1-2; TRBD1 matches 10 bases. Trimming removed 11 bases from V and 6 bases from J; junction bases left unmatched: 12. This CDR3 is built from 14 residues. Looked up from germline, CDR1 is LNHDA and CDR2 is SQIVND (reference sequence). CDR3 amino acids: CASRRPGTGDGYTF. CDR3 in DNA: TGTGCCTCTCGTAGACCTGGGACAGGGGATGGCTACACCTTC.

The rearrangement uses TRBV5-8 and TRBJ1-5; a possible D gene is TRBD1 (6 bases). Trimming cost V 3 bases and J 5 bases, with 18 bases left between them. CDR1 and CDR2 (germline): SGHTS, YDEGEE. The CDR3 runs 16 residues. The CDR3 here is CASSSRGQGLYQPQHF. In nucleotides, the CDR3 is TGTGCCAGCAGCTCGAGGGGCCAGGGGCTTTATCAGCCCCAGCATTTT.

This sequence joins TRBV19 and TRBJ1-1, with 10 bases matching TRBD1. Germline CDR1 and CDR2: LNHDA and SQIVND (reference sequence). The CDR3 consists of 15 residues. With 5 bases clipped from V and 3 bases from J, the junction kept 6 bases outside the gene matches. Here the CDR3 DNA reads TGTGCCAGTAGTCGGACAGGGGGGGGTCACACTGAAGCTTTCTTT. Translation gives CASSRTGGGHTEAFF. The whole variable domain, remainder taken from reference TRBV19 and TRBJ1-1, is DGGITQSPKYLFRKEGQNVTLSCEQNLNHDAMYWYRQDPGQGLRLIYYSQIVNDFQKGDIAEGYSVSREKKESFPLTVTSAQKNPTAFYLCASSRTGGGHTEAFFGQGTRLTVV.

This clone came up once. The chain carries TRBV7-2 and TRBJ2-1; 8 nucleotides line up with TRBD2. Germline-derived CDR1 and CDR2 are SGHTA and FQGNSA. This CDR3 has 18 amino acids. V lost 1 base to trimming and J lost 1 base; unmatched junction nucleotides: 9. CDR3 bases: TGTGCCAGCAGCTTAGTTTCGAGCGGGGGCCCTTCCTACAATGAGCAGTTCTTC. Translating gives CASSLVSSGGPSYNEQFF.

The chain combines TRBV12-5 with TRBJ1-6, with a possible D match to TRBD1 (6 bases). CDR1 is LGHNT, CDR2 FRNRAP, per germline. There are 18 residues in the CDR3. Trimming removed 2 bases from V and 0 bases from J, with 14 bases in between. The CDR3 DNA reads TGTGCTAGTGGTTTGTTAGCCCAGGGGAGCTCCTATAATTCACCCCTCCACTTT. Amino acid sequence: CASGLLAQGSSYNSPLHF. Using reference TRBV12-5 and TRBJ1-6 for the parts outside the CDR3, the full variable domain is DARVTQTPRHKVTEMGQEVTMRCQPILGHNTVFWYRQTMMQGLELLAYFRNRAPLDDSGMPKDRFSAEMPDATLATLKIQPSEPRDSAVYFCASGLLAQGSSYNSPLHFGNGTRLTVT.

The V and J genes are TRBV28 and TRBJ2-1; 9 positions agree with TRBD2. The CDR3 is made up of 15 amino acids. Trimming cost V 8 bases and J 7 bases; bases outside gene matches: 12. Germline-derived CDR1 and CDR2 are MDHEN and SYDVKM. The CDR3 here is CASPLASGNRNEQFF. The CDR3 nucleotides are TGTGCCAGCCCCCTGGCTAGCGGGAATCGGAATGAGCAGTTCTTC.

This clone was counted only a few times. J is TRBJ1-4 and V is TRBV29-1; 10 positions agree with TRBD1. The V segment lost 3 bases and the J segment 5 bases; nucleotides outside the gene matches: 9. Looked up from germline, CDR1 is SQVTM and CDR2 is ANQGSEA. The CDR3 loop spans 16 amino acids. For the CDR3, the DNA is TGCAGCGTTGACTCGTCGGACAGGGGGAACAATGAAAAACTGTTTTTT. Protein sequence: CSVDSSDRGNNEKLFF.

J is TRBJ1-2 and V is TRBV7-9; 7 nucleotides agree with TRBD1. This CDR3 has 16 residues. Per the germline V gene, CDR1 is SEHNR and CDR2 is FQNEAQ (reference sequence). The V and J ends lost 4 bases and 8 bases, in that order; junction bases with no gene match: 16. DNA of the CDR3: TGTGCCAGCAGCTCTGACAGGGTGCGGAATCTGGGCGGCTACACCTTC. Encoded protein: CASSSDRVRNLGGYTF.

The rearrangement uses TRBV24-1 and TRBJ1-6; no clear D. CDR1 is KGHDR and CDR2 is SFDVKD in the germline V gene. The V and J ends lost 0 bases and 7 bases respectively, with 9 bases between them. The CDR3 runs 15 residues. CDR3 bases: TGTGCCACCAGTGATTTGAACAGCTTCAATTCACCCCTCCACTTT. As protein: CATSDLNSFNSPLHF.

In its sample, this clone was seen a few times. The chain carries TRBV28 and TRBJ1-6, with D tentatively TRBD1 (6 bases). Germline V gives CDR1 MDHEN, CDR2 SYDVKM. V lost 6 bases, J lost 6 bases, and 15 bases lay in between. This CDR3 has 15 residues. CDR3 nucleotides: TGTGCCAGCAGCCAAGGACAGACCCTTAATTCACCCCTCCACTTT. Translation gives CASSQGQTLNSPLHF.

The gene calls are TRBV7-8 and TRBJ1-4; D perhaps matches TRBD1 (6 bases). The CDR3 has 17 amino acids. The germline gives CDR1 SGHVS, CDR2 FQNEAQ. Trimming took 0 bases from V and 5 from J, leaving 16 bases between them. The CDR3 here is CASSLARFWGLNEKLFF. The DNA of the CDR3 is TGTGCCAGCAGCTTAGCCCGATTCTGGGGGCTAAATGAAAAACTGTTTTTT.

The chain couples TRBV3-1 (or the pseudogene TRBV3-2) to TRBJ1-1; tentative D call: TRBD1 (5 bases). Trimming cost V 2 bases and J 7 bases, with 14 bases left between them. CDR3 length: 14 amino acids. The germline V gene has CDR1 LGHDT and CDR2 YNNKEL (reference sequence). CDR3 protein: CASSQLSGYGEAFF. In DNA, the CDR3 is TGTGCCAGCAGCCAACTATCAGGGTACGGTGAAGCTTTCTTT.

The CDR3 loop reads CAIRDTGATDTQYF. The CDR3 DNA sequence: TGTGCCATCAGGGATACAGGGGCCACAGATACGCAGTATTTT. The chain recombines TRBV10-3 with TRBJ2-3, with 7 positions matching TRBD1. This CDR3 spans 14 amino acids. V shed 6 bases, J shed 2 bases, and the junction held 5 bases outside the gene matches. The germline V gene has CDR1 ENHRY and CDR2 SYGVKD.

V gene TRBV29-1 combines with J gene TRBJ2-7; no clear D. Germline CDR1 and CDR2: SQVTM and ANQGSEA. The germline V and J ends were trimmed by 0 bases and 2 bases, with 8 bases remaining between them. The CDR3 has 13 amino acids. Here the CDR3 reads CSVEEAGTYEQYF. As DNA, the CDR3 is TGCAGCGTTGAAGAGGCAGGAACCTACGAGCAGTACTTC.

The rearrangement links TRBV28 to TRBJ2-3; the match to TRBD1 covers 7 bases. After removal of 4 bases from V and 0 bases from J, the junction contained 4 bases not matched to a gene. The germline CDR1 and CDR2 sequences are MDHEN and SYDVKM. The CDR3 totals 15 residues. The CDR3 bases are TGTGCCAGCAGTTCAGCGGACAGGAGCACAGATACGCAGTATTTT. Encoded protein: CASSSADRSTDTQYF.

This chain connects TRBV5-4 to TRBJ1-2, with 7 bases fitting TRBD1. The CDR3 is made up of 15 amino acids. Germline V gene sequence: CDR1 SGHNT, CDR2 YYREEE (reference sequence). V shed 4 bases, J shed 5 bases, and the junction held 11 bases outside the gene matches. The CDR3 region is CASSIVPDRDYGYTF. CDR3 nucleotide sequence: TGTGCCAGCAGCATAGTACCTGACAGGGATTATGGCTACACCTTC. The full variable domain, completed using reference TRBV5-4 and TRBJ1-2, is ETGVTQSPTHLIKTRGQQVTLRCSSQSGHNTVSWYQQALGQGPQFIFQYYREEENGRGNFPPRFSGLQFPNYSSELNVNALELDDSALYLCASSIVPDRDYGYTFGSGTRLTVV.

In its sample, this clone was seen once. The chain employs TRBV2 and TRBJ1-1; D possibly corresponds to TRBD1 (5 bases). CDR3 length: 11 residues. CDR1 is SNHLY and CDR2 is FYNNEI in the germline V gene. V shed 9 bases and J shed 7 bases, with 12 bases lying between them. For the CDR3, the DNA is TGTGCCAGGGCGGGAACAGGTGAAGCTTTCTTT. Residues: CARAGTGEAFF.

This sequence joins TRBV12-3 or TRBV12-4 and TRBJ1-1, with D tentatively TRBD1 (5 bases). V lost 8 bases and J lost 7, with 11 bases in between. The CDR3 has 11 residues. This chain's CDR3 is CASAGGYEAFF. CDR3 in DNA: TGTGCCAGCGCCGGGGGGTATGAAGCTTTCTTT.

The chain has TRBV6-6 and TRBJ2-4; D is perhaps TRBD1 (6 bases). This CDR3 comprises 14 residues. Germline V CDR1 and CDR2: MNHNY, SVGAGI (reference sequence). The V and J ends lost 5 bases and 2 bases respectively, with 10 bases between them. CDR3 in amino acids: CASSNDRPKNIQYF. The CDR3 DNA is TGTGCCAGCAGTAATGACAGGCCCAAAAACATTCAGTACTTC.

The CDR3 nucleotides read TGTGCCAGCAGTCGGACTAGCGGGAGGGGATACAATGAGCAGTTCTTC. Translated: CASSRTSGRGYNEQFF. V is TRBV11-2 and J is TRBJ2-1, with 15 positions matching TRBD2. The CDR3 runs to 16 residues. The germline CDR1 and CDR2 sequences are SGHAT and FQNNGV. The J segment lost 4 bases and the V segment lost 6 bases, leaving 4 bases of the junction unmatched.

The gene calls are TRBV29-1 and TRBJ1-1; D gene uncertain. This CDR3 is built from 10 residues. CDR1 SQVTM and CDR2 ANQGSEA come from the germline V gene. V dropped 6 bases and J dropped 6 bases, with 8 bases sitting between them. The CDR3 is CSVTQSEAFF. The CDR3, as DNA: TGCAGCGTGACACAGTCTGAAGCTTTCTTT.

The CDR3 reads CASNREPGGTQYF. The CDR3 nucleotides read TGTGCCAGCAACCGGGAACCAGGAGGGACCCAGTACTTC. The chain links TRBV5-6 to TRBJ2-5; TRBD2 might be the D (5 bases). CDR1 and CDR2 (germline): SGHDT, YYEEEE. This CDR3 contains 13 residues. The V and J ends lost 6 bases and 7 bases respectively, with 16 bases between them.

V is TRBV13 and J is TRBJ1-1; D unclear. Germline V CDR1 and CDR2: PRHDT, FYEKMQ (reference sequence). The CDR3 extends over 17 amino acids. V gave up 0 bases and J gave up 0 bases, with 14 bases separating them. The CDR3 loop is CASSLGPLRRMNTEAFF. CDR3 coding DNA: TGTGCCAGCAGCTTAGGCCCTCTAAGGCGGATGAACACTGAAGCTTTCTTT.

The CDR3 spells CASSLDGRDRPYF. In nucleotides, the CDR3 is TGCGCCAGCAGCTTGGATGGGAGGGACAGGCCATACTTC. This chain uses TRBV5-1 with TRBJ2-5; perhaps TRBD1 as D (8 bases). V dropped 0 bases and J dropped 14 bases, with 17 bases sitting between them. Germline V lookup: CDR1 SGHRS, CDR2 YFSETQ. The CDR3 runs to 13 residues.

Only a few counts were recorded for this clone. The chain employs TRBV10-3 and TRBJ1-1; 9 bases agree with TRBD1. Trimming removed 7 bases from V and 3 bases from J; junction bases left unmatched: 6. The germline V gene has CDR1 ENHRY and CDR2 SYGVKD. The CDR3 has 14 amino acids. The CDR3 reads CAIKRTGEHTEAFF. As DNA, the CDR3 is TGTGCCATCAAAAGGACAGGGGAACACACTGAAGCTTTCTTT.